Reported below is one TCR beta chain. Its antigen is not identified. The CDR3 is 15 amino acids. Germline lookup yields CDR1 SGDLS and CDR2 YYNGEE. V gave up 3 bases and J gave up 9 bases; unmatched junction bases: 7. This entry belongs to a study of response to subunit inactivated influenza vaccine. General observations from the study: It was the authors' suggestion that each seasonal influenza vaccination recruits few new T cells.

One entry per CDR3 protein, called by TCRdb with MiXCR from the RT-PCR reads. The data contain 500,000 to 600,000 distinct CDR3 sequences, about 7.6% of them singletons. The V call is TRBV9, the J call TRBJ2-1; 12 bases line up with TRBD2. This TCR came from a man aged 45-69 years who received an inactivated influenza vaccine. This sample comprised PBMCs from blood, obtained less than 30 months after vaccination. The CDR3 here is CASSGRTSGTGEQFF. CDR3 coding DNA: TGTGCCAGCAGCGGCCGGACTAGCGGGACCGGTGAGCAGTTCTTC.